Below, 24 T cell receptor beta chains from the same sample are listed, as sequenced in a study of T cells in Graves' hyperthyroidism and ophthalmopathy. What was amplified from RNA transcripts were TCR beta CDR3 regions. HTBI primers drove first-round RT-PCR of the TCR CDR3. TCRdb used MiXCR to reprocess the multiplex PCR reads, holding one entry per CDR3 protein. This table has 540,000 or so distinct CDR3 sequences, more than 45% appearing once. Specimen: peripheral blood or thyroid tissue (not recorded which). Receptors originate from an adult woman with Graves' disease, either hyperthyroidism or ophthalmopathy (not recorded which).

The V and J genes are TRBV7-9 and TRBJ1-6; 10 bases map to TRBD1. The trim removed 5 bases at V and 8 bases at J, leaving 9 bases unmatched. Germline values: CDR1 SEHNR, CDR2 FQNEAQ (reference sequence). This CDR3 contains 16 residues. CDR3 DNA: TGTGCCAGCAGCCAGCGGACCGGGACAGGGGATTCACCCCTCCACTTT. It yields the protein CASSQRTGTGDSPLHF.

This clonotype has only a few counts. The chain carries TRBV25-1 and TRBJ1-5, with D hard to call. This CDR3 is built from 13 residues. Trimming removed 4 bases at V and 2 bases at J, with 6 bases between. Germline CDR1 reads MGHDK; CDR2 reads SYGVNS. The DNA for the CDR3 is TGTGCCAGCAGTGGAACACGCAATCAGCCCCAGCATTTT. Translating it yields CASSGTRNQPQHF.

This clonotype came up many times. The chain joins TRBV29-1 to TRBJ2-5; D tentatively fits TRBD1 or TRBD2 (6 bases each). Germline V lookup: CDR1 SQVTM, CDR2 ANQGSEA. The CDR3 has 16 amino acids. V dropped 2 bases and J dropped 5 bases, with 21 bases sitting between them. CDR3: CSVEPWGALAGETQYF. The CDR3 DNA follows: TGCAGCGTTGAACCGTGGGGGGCACTAGCCGGTGAGACCCAGTACTTC.

This chain joins TRBV7-9 and TRBJ2-7; 8 nucleotides agree with TRBD1. The germline V gene encodes CDR1 SEHNR and CDR2 FQNEAQ (reference sequence). With V trimmed by 5 bases and J by 5 bases, 17 bases remained unmatched. The CDR3 consists of 17 residues. In DNA, the CDR3 is TGTGCCAGCAGCCAAGCAAACAGCTATCAGGGGGCCGACGAGCAGTACTTC. This encodes CASSQANSYQGADEQYF.

This clonotype turned up a few times. The rearrangement uses TRBV12-3 or TRBV12-4 and TRBJ2-7; D may match TRBD1 or TRBD2 (5 bases each). With 3 bases removed from V and 0 bases from J, the gap between germline ends came to 12 bases. The CDR3 consists of 15 residues. CDR3 sequence reads: CASSFSPGTSYEQYF. DNA for the CDR3: TGTGCCAGCAGTTTCTCCCCAGGGACCTCCTACGAGCAGTACTTC.

The chain is built from TRBV20-1 and TRBJ2-5; D possibly corresponds to TRBD1 (5 bases). The CDR3 runs to 9 residues. Germline V CDR1 and CDR2: DFQATT, SNEGSKA (reference sequence). V was clipped by 3 bases and J by 10 bases, with 6 bases between them. The chain's CDR3 is CSASQGQYF. In DNA, the CDR3 is TGCAGTGCTAGCCAGGGCCAGTACTTC.

Turning to this clonotype: Because the CDR3 is missing its conserved closing phenylalanine or tryptophan, this is likely a read error. The limits of the CDR3 on the DNA are not certain, so only TCRdb's listed CDR3 is given. The rearrangement joins TRBV13 to TRBJ1-5; the D segment call TRBD1 is taken from the table without a DNA check. Germline V gene sequence: CDR1 PRHDT, CDR2 FYEKMQ (reference sequence). The CDR3 length equals 16 residues, ends included. The CDR3 loop is CASSSGTGGSAQPQHL.

The chain combines TRBV20-1 with TRBJ1-2; D might be TRBD1 (6 bases). Trimming took off 5 bases at V and 2 bases at J, with 9 bases between the two ends. Germline assignment: CDR1 DFQATT and CDR2 SNEGSKA (reference sequence). CDR3 length: 12 amino acids. The CDR3, as DNA: TGCAGTGCTTCAACAGGGAACTATGGCTACACCTTC. Residues: CSASTGNYGYTF.

At least ten counts were recorded for this clonotype. The chain links TRBV7-2 to TRBJ2-7; D not resolved. CDR1 SGHTA and CDR2 FQGNSA come from the germline V gene. Trimming removed 4 bases from V and 7 bases from J, with 17 bases in between. There are 14 residues in the CDR3. The CDR3 reads CASSSPGGFREQYF. The DNA of the CDR3 is TGTGCCAGCAGCTCCCCGGGTGGATTCCGTGAGCAGTACTTC. The whole variable domain, filled in from reference TRBV7-2 and TRBJ2-7, reads GAGVSQSPSNKVTEKGKDVELRCDPISGHTALYWYRQSLGQGLEFLIYFQGNSAPDKSGLPSDRFSAERTGGSVSTLTIQRTQQEDSAVYLCASSSPGGFREQYFGPGTRLTVT.

This clonotype has at least ten counts. The chain uses TRBV7-2 and TRBJ2-7, with 16 nucleotides matching TRBD2. This CDR3 contains 16 residues. Per the germline V gene, CDR1 is SGHTA and CDR2 is FQGNSA. Trimming at V came to 3 bases and at J to 9 bases, leaving 8 bases not matched to a gene. CDR3 DNA sequence: TGTGCCAGCAGCTTCGATGGGACTAGCGGGAGGGCCTGGCAGTACTTC. It encodes CASSFDGTSGRAWQYF.

The V call is TRBV7-2, the J call TRBJ2-5, with TRBD2 identical over 9 bases. The CDR3 extends over 13 amino acids. Germline lookup yields CDR1 SGHTA and CDR2 FQGNSA. The V gene end was trimmed by 11 bases and the J gene end by 5 bases; junction bases not matched to a gene: 9. DNA for the CDR3: TGTGCCTGCGCGGGAGGGTCCTTTGAGACCCAGTACTTC. This translates into CACAGGSFETQYF.

This clonotype was observed at least ten times. The V and J genes are TRBV4-2 and TRBJ1-3; D unresolved. V was trimmed by 4 bases and J by 0 bases, leaving 13 bases between them. Per the germline V gene, CDR1 is LGHNA and CDR2 is YNFKEQ. The CDR3 spans 16 residues. CDR3 amino acids: CASSPRADYSGNTIYF. The CDR3 DNA sequence: TGTGCCAGCAGCCCACGCGCCGATTACTCTGGAAACACCATATATTTT.

As to this clonotype: A much more abundant neighbour one base away suggests this may be a read error. The gene calls are TRBV4-1 and TRBJ1-2, with D tentatively TRBD1 (6 bases). The germline gives CDR1 MGHRA, CDR2 YSYEKL. The length of the CDR3 is 16 residues. The CDR3 spells CASSQEGAVLGGGHTF. CDR3 DNA sequence: TGCGCCAGCAGCCAAGAAGGGGCAGTCTTAGGGGGTGGCCACACCTTC.

This clonotype was seen many times. The rearrangement uses TRBV2 and TRBJ1-5; 7 bases are a match to TRBD1. The CDR3 covers 13 residues. Trimming removed 8 bases from V and 1 base from J; junction bases left unmatched: 2. The germline gives CDR1 SNHLY, CDR2 FYNNEI. Here the CDR3 reads CASQTGSNQPQHF. For the CDR3, the DNA is TGTGCCAGCCAGACAGGGAGCAATCAGCCCCAGCATTTT.

This clonotype was detected ten times or more. CDR3 nucleotides: TGTGCCAGCAGTTTGTTTCTCGGTGCAGGGGAGACTGAAGCTTTCTTT. Translation: CASSLFLGAGETEAFF. V gene TRBV12-3 or TRBV12-4 combines with J gene TRBJ1-1; weak D call: TRBD1 (6 bases). The CDR3 loop spans 16 amino acids. Trimming pared 3 bases from V and 5 bases from J, leaving 19 bases between.

Many counts were recorded for this clonotype. The chain uses TRBV5-1 and TRBJ1-1, with a possible D match to TRBD1 (6 bases). This CDR3 contains 15 residues. The germline V gene has CDR1 SGHRS and CDR2 YFSETQ. Trimming took 2 bases from V and 4 from J, leaving 15 bases between them. The CDR3 DNA sequence: TGCGCCAGCAGCTTACAGGGCGGTTATGTCACTGAAGCTTTCTTT. Translating gives CASSLQGGYVTEAFF. Variable domain in full (rest from reference TRBV5-1 and TRBJ1-1): KAGVTQTPRYLIKTRGQQVTLSCSPISGHRSVSWYQQTPGQGLQFLFEYFSETQRNKGNFPGRFSGRQFSNSRSEMNVSTLELGDSALYLCASSLQGGYVTEAFFGQGTRLTVV.

This clonotype appeared a few times. The rearrangement links TRBV27 to TRBJ1-4; TRBD1 is a possible D gene (5 bases). The germline V gene has CDR1 MNHEY and CDR2 SMNVEV (reference sequence). Trimming took 2 bases from V and 7 from J, leaving 11 bases between them. The CDR3 length is 14 residues. The CDR3 DNA reads as TGTGCCAGCAGTTTAAGGGCAGGGCTTGAAAAACTGTTTTTT. Its translation is CASSLRAGLEKLFF.

This clonotype was detected ten times or more. The chain recombines TRBV11-2 with TRBJ1-2, with D possibly TRBD1 on 6 matching bases. From germline, CDR1 is SGHAT and CDR2 FQNNGV. The V gene lost 8 bases and the J gene lost 4 bases, with 8 bases spanning the gap. There are 11 residues in the CDR3. CDR3 region: CASRTAYGYTF. The DNA of the CDR3 is TGTGCCAGCCGGACAGCCTATGGCTACACCTTC.

V and J are TRBV12-3 or TRBV12-4 and TRBJ1-1; D call uncertain. Trimming took 7 bases from V and 4 from J, leaving 10 bases between them. This CDR3 region has 12 residues. The chain's CDR3 is CASTDGITEAFF. CDR3 in DNA: TGTGCCAGCACCGACGGGATCACTGAAGCTTTCTTT.

The genes are TRBV7-9 and TRBJ2-2; D is undetermined. The CDR3 extends over 16 amino acids. Germline CDR1 SEHNR, CDR2 FQNEAQ (reference sequence). Trimming removed 5 bases at V and 3 bases at J, with 16 bases between. The CDR3 spells CASSTHEAEYTGELFF. The CDR3 DNA reads as TGTGCCAGCAGCACCCACGAGGCGGAGTACACCGGGGAGCTGTTTTTT.

The chain recombines TRBV29-1 with TRBJ2-7; the match to TRBD1 covers 8 bases. With 0 bases clipped from V and 3 bases from J, the junction kept 7 bases outside the gene matches. CDR3 length equals 15 residues. Germline V gene sequence: CDR1 SQVTM, CDR2 ANQGSEA. CDR3 loop: CSVEERGGQGYEQYF. In DNA form, the CDR3 reads TGCAGCGTTGAAGAGAGAGGTGGACAGGGCTACGAGCAGTACTTC.

This clonotype was picked up many times. This sequence joins TRBV7-3 and TRBJ2-5; D is perhaps TRBD1 (6 bases). V lost 6 bases and J lost 3, with 11 bases in between. The CDR3 has 13 amino acids. CDR1 SGHTA and CDR2 FQGTGA come from the germline V gene. The chain's CDR3 is CASSFRTEETQYF. The CDR3, as DNA: TGTGCCAGCAGTTTCAGGACAGAAGAGACCCAGTACTTC.

This clonotype has just one count. CDR3 sequence: CASSPWTSQGEQYF. CDR3 DNA: TGTGCCAGCAGCCCCTGGACTTCGCAGGGCGAGCAGTACTTC. The gene calls are TRBV7-8 and TRBJ2-7; D may be TRBD1 or TRBD2 (5 bases each). Trimming left V 5 bases short and J 6 bases short, with 17 bases between. CDR3 length equals 14 residues. Germline loops: CDR1 SGHVS, CDR2 FQNEAQ.

This clonotype appeared a few times. CDR3 in DNA: TGTGCCAGCAGGAGGGAGTTTGGGGAAAAACTGTTTTTT. Encoded protein: CASRREFGEKLFF. The chain recombines TRBV2 with TRBJ1-4, with unresolved D. V was pared by 6 bases and J by 8 bases, with 13 bases between. CDR1 and CDR2 (germline): SNHLY, FYNNEI. The CDR3 has 13 amino acids.